The T cell receptor beta chain described here comes from a study of T cell changes during pregnancy in multiple sclerosis. Profiling relied on immunoSEQ multiplex PCR, and the TCRdb table lists in-frame clones only, not all of them. The data contain some 80,000 clones, more than 90% of them singletons. From germline, CDR1 is MNHEY and CDR2 SMNVEV (reference sequence). The CDR3 is made up of 16 amino acids. Between the trimmed V and J ends, which lost 1 base and 1 base, there was a span of 13 bases. Source: peripheral blood, taken in the second trimester of pregnancy. The clonotype was recovered from a female donor with multiple sclerosis, enrolled in a pregnancy study. V is TRBV27 and J is TRBJ1-1; D is unresolved. The CDR3 nucleotides read TGTGCCAGCAGTTTATGGGAGGTGGGTCGGAACACTGAAGCTTTCTTT. Its protein is CASSLWEVGRNTEAFF.